A selection of T cell receptor beta chains follows, all from one sample in a study of CD8+ T cells in alopecia areata. Measured with immunoSEQ multiplex PCR; TCRdb has only the in-frame clones, and not every one. The table includes about 30,000 clones, less than 65% detected once. Sequenced input: NKG2D-high CD8+ T cells sorted from blood. All receptors come from a human donor with alopecia areata. Each CDR3 is given with its conserved first and last residue.

>TRBV7-9|TRBJ2-1
CASSLAGNGRSSYNEQFF
>TRBV30|TRBJ2-1
CAWSELMGGIYNEQFF
>TRBV5-1|TRBJ2-1
CASSWGTSGSGDEQFF
>TRBV12-5|TRBJ2-3
CASGPGTASTDTQYF
>TRBV4-3|TRBJ2-5
CASSHTTSGTKETQYF
>TRBV7-7|TRBJ2-1
CASSISHRVEQFF
>TRBV29-1|TRBJ2-7
CSVEGPDAYEQYF
>TRBV27|TRBJ2-7
CASSSMDYEQYF
>TRBV14|TRBJ1-1
CASSQDRAGFEAFF
>TRBV19|TRBJ2-1
CASSQVLAGLHEQFF
>TRBV6-5|TRBJ2-1
CASSYSTGVPYNEQFF
>TRBV7-3|TRBJ2-1
CASSLMGGTRYYNEQFF
>TRBV7-9|TRBJ1-3
CASSSPQGRTIYF
>TRBV2|TRBJ1-2
CASGTGSSYGYTF
>TRBV5-1|TRBJ1-5
CASSPAVGQPQHF
>TRBV4-1|TRBJ2-7
CASSQDYPGGYEQYF
>TRBV5-1|TRBJ2-2
CASRSMSGELFF
>TRBV19|TRBJ2-7
CATGQGTHEQYF
>TRBV19|TRBJ2-1
CASSISAGAYNEQFF
>TRBV6-5|TRBJ2-2
CASIDGDSTGELFF
>TRBV4-1|TRBJ2-1
CASSQTSGRAAEQFF
>TRBV11-2|TRBJ2-5
CASSLNRGRSKETQYF
>TRBV5-1|TRBJ2-1
CASSLRTGGYYNEQFF
>TRBV5-1|TRBJ2-7
CASSPMLAGGSEQYF
>TRBV28|TRBJ2-3
CASSLDFSADTQYF
>TRBV27|TRBJ2-7
CASSFFGGGPYEQYF
>TRBV29-1|TRBJ2-1
CSVPTDRVRIFPNEQFF
>TRBV13|TRBJ2-7
CASSLGQHSYEQYF
>TRBV7-9|TRBJ2-6
CASSLSLSGANVLTF
>TRBV19|TRBJ2-1
CASSMGSGGFNEQFF
>TRBV30|TRBJ1-1
CAWRPPGILATEAFF
>TRBV19|TRBJ2-7
CASSIGGSSYEQYF
>TRBV19|TRBJ2-7
CASSIGFRQGGYEQYF
>TRBV5-6|TRBJ2-7
CASSDGRTSYEQYF
>TRBV27|TRBJ1-1
CASIPRGDSFEAFF
>TRBV4-1|TRBJ2-7
CASSQEGTEQYF
>TRBV9|TRBJ1-4
CASSPRKGAANEKLFF
>TRBV29-1|TRBJ2-2
CSAQLAGVNTGELFF
>TRBV19|TRBJ2-1
CASQDSYNEQFF
>TRBV18|TRBJ2-1
CASSPLAEPYNEQFF
>TRBV10-1|TRBJ2-1
CASSESDNNEQFF
>TRBV4-3|TRBJ1-1
CASSQDRTGLLNTEAFF
>TRBV29-1|TRBJ1-2
CSVEVKVQGIGYGYTF
>TRBV2|TRBJ2-7
CASGLENYEQYF
>TRBV7-6|TRBJ2-1
CASSLGAPLVQGISNEQFF
>TRBV7-9|TRBJ2-5
CASSATGTGEETQYF
>TRBV19|TRBJ2-7
CASSLATNPLYEQYF
>TRBV29-1|TRBJ2-7
CSGLVDRTAEQYF
>TRBV27|TRBJ2-5
CASSFQAEETQYF
>TRBV5-1|TRBJ2-3
CASSLRLAGGTDTQYF
>TRBV29-1|TRBJ2-5
CSVGGLAGGSGGQETQYF
>TRBV4-1|TRBJ1-5
CASSQEGGGNQPQHF
>TRBV19|TRBJ1-1
CATTAGSGTEAFF
>TRBV4-2|TRBJ2-5
CASSPTGETQYF
>TRBV6-5|TRBJ2-7
CASTRPGHYEQYF